One sample yielded the 5 T cell receptor beta chains listed below, sequenced in a study of shared clonotypes between healthy human individuals (dated by TCRdb to the early 2020s). Library method: the immunoSEQ multiplex PCR assay. Imported from immuneACCESS, the table was reduced by TCRdb to in-frame sequences with V and J called. These copies leave out some clones; in studies compared against another copy, an unresolved V gene accounts for under half, and the cause of the remainder is not known. Within this sample are around 2.1 million clones, with about 93% of them counted one time only. The ten largest make up under 2% of the sample. CD8 naive samples were CD45RO-negative cells positively selected for CCR7, giving a CD45RA+CCR7+ population that excluded TemRA cells. What was sequenced was naive CD8+ T cells from PBMCs. The cell subset or site tag for this specimen amounts to: CD45RA+CCR7+. These receptors came from a young man in good health. Some clones in this sample may be carry-over from other donors' samples.

The chain is built from TRBV5-4 and TRBJ1-1, with TRBD1 matching over 10 bases. The trim removed 4 bases at V and 1 base at J, leaving 7 bases unmatched. Germline loops: CDR1 SGHNT, CDR2 YYREEE (reference sequence). This CDR3 region has 16 residues. The CDR3 protein is CASSPGQGGWNTEAFF. CDR3 nucleotide sequence: TGTGCCAGCAGCCCTGGACAGGGGGGGTGGAACACTGAAGCTTTCTTT.

V gene TRBV2 combines with J gene TRBJ2-4, with D perhaps matching TRBD2 (5 bases). Trimming stripped 7 bases from V and 6 bases from J, with 16 bases between. The CDR3 is made up of 14 amino acids. Germline V gene data show CDR1 as SNHLY and CDR2 as FYNNEI. CDR3 in DNA: TGTGCCAGCACGCCTGGACGGGATGGAAACATTCAGTACTTC. The encoded protein is CASTPGRDGNIQYF.

A remark on this clone: Different DNA sequences within this sample yield the same CDR3. This sequence joins TRBV7-9 and TRBJ2-1; 8 bases align to TRBD2. The germline CDR1 and CDR2 sequences are SEHNR and FQNEAQ (reference sequence). The CDR3 is 15 amino acids. V lost 0 bases, J lost 4 bases, and 2 bases stayed unmatched. The CDR3 sequence is CASSLASGEYNEQFF. CDR3 nucleotide sequence: TGTGCCAGCAGCTTAGCTAGCGGGGAGTACAATGAGCAGTTCTTC.

This clone was picked up a small number of times. The chain recombines TRBV9 with TRBJ1-1; D not resolved. CDR1 and CDR2 from the germline V gene are SGDLS and YYNGEE. The V end was cut by 4 bases, the J end by 5 bases, with 12 bases between. The CDR3 extends over 13 amino acids. The CDR3 region has the DNA TGTGCCAGCAGCAATTCAGGAGGGACTGAAGCTTTCTTT. This encodes CASSNSGGTEAFF.

V and J are TRBV6-4 and TRBJ1-2; possible D gene TRBD1, 5 bases. The germline V and J ends were trimmed by 0 bases and 6 bases, with 17 bases remaining between them. CDR3 length: 16 residues. CDR1 is MRHNA and CDR2 is SNTAGT in the germline V gene. Here the CDR3 reads CASSDSVGNRNNGYTF. The CDR3 DNA sequence: TGTGCCAGCAGTGACTCAGTAGGGAACAGGAACAATGGCTACACCTTC.